The clone carrying this T cell receptor beta chain was picked up many times. From RNA transcripts, TCR beta CDR3 regions were amplified. First-round RT-PCR with HTBI primers amplified the TCR CDR3 region. TCRdb independently ran MiXCR on the multiplex PCR reads; one entry per CDR3 protein. The sample shows some 440,000 distinct CDR3 sequences, approximately 14% of them seen only once. Patients showing uncontrolled infection, other autoimmune disease, pregnancy or lactation were ineligible. This sample stems from a study of T cells in Graves' hyperthyroidism and ophthalmopathy. This CDR3 is 12 amino acids long. CDR1 is KGHSH, CDR2 LQKENI, per germline. V was cut by 1 base and J by 12 bases, with 9 bases left in between.

Sequencing input: blood. The TCR originated in a woman younger than 35 with Graves' hyperthyroidism. The genes are TRBV18 and TRBJ1-4; no reliable D call. CDR3 region: CASSPRGLQLFF. CDR3 DNA: TGTGCCAGCTCACCACGCGGCTTACAACTGTTTTTT.